Relative to its sample, the clone carrying this T cell receptor (beta chain) is medium-sized. Its antigen is as yet unknown. Multiplex touch-down PCR with TRB-A/B primers amplified rearranged V-D-J TRB sequences. TCRdb itself ran the multiplex PCR reads through MiXCR, one entry per CDR3 protein. The sample lists roughly 10,000 distinct CDR3 sequences; less than 30% were seen once. This sample was included in a study of T cell repertoires in aging, cancer and after chemotherapy. Whole-study findings and limits: Across the chemotherapy interval, each cancer cohort showed higher median generation probability, suggesting thymic rebound. Age-matched healthy donors had significantly more diverse, less clonal blood TCR repertoires than untreated cancer patients.

TCR beta rearrangements were amplified from peripheral blood genomic DNA. Sequenced sample: blood. The clonotype comes from a human donor in good health.

The DNA for the CDR3 is TGCAGTGCTAGACCGAATCCCTACGAGCAGTACTTC. It translates to CSARPNPYEQYF. The chain employs TRBV20-1 and TRBJ2-7; D is unresolved. In germline, CDR1 is DFQATT, CDR2 SNEGSKA (reference sequence). V was pared by 2 bases and J by 2 bases, with 7 bases between. The CDR3 has 12 amino acids.